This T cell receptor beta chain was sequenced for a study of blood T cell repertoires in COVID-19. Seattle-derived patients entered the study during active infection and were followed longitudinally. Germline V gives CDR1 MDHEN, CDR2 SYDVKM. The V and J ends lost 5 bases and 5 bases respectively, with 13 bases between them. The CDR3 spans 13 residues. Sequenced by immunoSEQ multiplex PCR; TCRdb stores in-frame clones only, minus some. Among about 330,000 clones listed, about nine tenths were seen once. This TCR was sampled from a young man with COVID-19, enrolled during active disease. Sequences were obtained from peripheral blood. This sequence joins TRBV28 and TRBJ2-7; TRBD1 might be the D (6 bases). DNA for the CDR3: TGTGCCAGCAGTAAAACAGGGAGCGACGAGCAGTACTTC. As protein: CASSKTGSDEQYF.